This T cell receptor (beta chain) was captured by sequencing in a study of CD4 T cells in relation to SARS-CoV-2 and coronaviruses. Study-level information: ViraFEST: roughly ten-day antigen culture of PBMCs, then TCR beta CDR3 sequencing.

Some clones are missing from TCRdb's copy, which holds only in-frame ones; the method was immunoSEQ multiplex PCR. This table has 25,000 or so clones, about 76% appearing once. Unexposed donor CD4+ T cells date from 2011-2018, before the COVID-19 pandemic. After approximately ten days of culture, CD4+ T cells were isolated. General study results and limits: Pre-pandemic and post-infection samples never came from the same donor.

As to this clone: Its target is not known.

Trimming at V came to 6 bases and at J to 1 base, leaving 6 bases not matched to a gene. Germline V gene sequence: CDR1 MNHEY, CDR2 SVGEGT. The CDR3 is made up of 15 amino acids. Sequenced sample: CD4+ T cells from PBMCs, cultured in vitro. The clonotype comes from a human donor in good health. This chain joins TRBV6-2 or TRBV6-3 and TRBJ2-1; 7 nucleotides agree with TRBD2. The CDR3 region has the DNA TGTGCCAGCAGCACCGGACTAGAATCCTACAATGAGCAGTTCTTC. Translation gives CASSTGLESYNEQFF.